The entry below describes one T cell receptor beta chain. Antigen specificity is unknown. These data belong to a study of T cells in Graves' hyperthyroidism and ophthalmopathy. General observations from the study: The model made its ophthalmopathy prediction, and onset followed a median roughly 6.5 months later. Blood also held most thyroid clonotypes expanded beyond 0.001. Stable hyperthyroidism was separated from ophthalmopathy by a model based on 13 V-J features.

V was cut by 6 bases and J by 3 bases, with 9 bases left in between. Germline V gene lookup returns CDR1 DFQATT and CDR2 SNEGSKA (reference sequence). CDR3 length: 11 residues. RNA transcripts were the template for amplifying TCR beta CDR3 regions. TCR CDR3 underwent first-round RT-PCR with the HTBI primer set. TCRdb passed the multiplex PCR reads through MiXCR, listing each CDR3 protein once. There are 550,000 to 700,000 distinct CDR3 sequences in the sample; 46% occur only once, and 19% lies in the top ten. Patients showing uncontrolled infection, other autoimmune disease, pregnancy or lactation were ineligible.

This chain uses TRBV20-1 with TRBJ2-7; tentatively, D is TRBD2 (5 bases). Sequencing used peripheral blood or thyroid tissue (not recorded which). The sequence was collected from an adult woman with Graves' disease, either hyperthyroidism or ophthalmopathy (not recorded which). CDR3 DNA: TGCAGTGCGGGGAGACGCTACGAGCAGTACTTC. It codes for CSAGRRYEQYF.